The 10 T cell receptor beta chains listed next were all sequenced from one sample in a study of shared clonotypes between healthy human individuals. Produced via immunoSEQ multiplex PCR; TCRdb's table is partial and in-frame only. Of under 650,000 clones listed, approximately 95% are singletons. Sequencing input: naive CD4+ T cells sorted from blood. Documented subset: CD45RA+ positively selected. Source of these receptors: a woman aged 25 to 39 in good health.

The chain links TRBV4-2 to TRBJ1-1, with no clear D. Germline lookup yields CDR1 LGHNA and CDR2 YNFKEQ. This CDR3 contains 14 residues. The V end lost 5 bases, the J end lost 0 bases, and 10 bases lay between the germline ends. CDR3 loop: CASSLEQMNTEAFF. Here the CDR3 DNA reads TGTGCCAGCAGCTTGGAGCAGATGAACACTGAAGCTTTCTTT.

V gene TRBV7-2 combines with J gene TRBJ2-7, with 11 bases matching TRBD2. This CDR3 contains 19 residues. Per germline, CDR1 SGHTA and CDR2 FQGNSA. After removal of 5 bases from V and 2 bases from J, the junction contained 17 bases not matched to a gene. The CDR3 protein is CASSPRPPPTSGSTYEQYF. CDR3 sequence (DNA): TGTGCCAGCAGCCCCCGCCCCCCCCCTACTAGCGGGAGTACCTACGAGCAGTACTTC.

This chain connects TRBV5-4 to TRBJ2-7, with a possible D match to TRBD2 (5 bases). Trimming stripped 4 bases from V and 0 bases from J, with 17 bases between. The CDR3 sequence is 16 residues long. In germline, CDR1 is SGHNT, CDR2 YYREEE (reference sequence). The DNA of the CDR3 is TGTGCCAGCAGCCACCAGAGGGATGCCCTCTCCTACGAGCAGTACTTC. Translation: CASSHQRDALSYEQYF.

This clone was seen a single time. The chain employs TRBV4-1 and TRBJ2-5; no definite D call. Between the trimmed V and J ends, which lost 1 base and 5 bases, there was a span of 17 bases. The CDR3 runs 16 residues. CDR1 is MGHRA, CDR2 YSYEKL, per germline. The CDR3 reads CASSQGRLQNGETQYF. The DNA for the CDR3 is TGCGCCAGCAGCCAAGGGAGACTCCAAAACGGGGAGACCCAGTACTTC.

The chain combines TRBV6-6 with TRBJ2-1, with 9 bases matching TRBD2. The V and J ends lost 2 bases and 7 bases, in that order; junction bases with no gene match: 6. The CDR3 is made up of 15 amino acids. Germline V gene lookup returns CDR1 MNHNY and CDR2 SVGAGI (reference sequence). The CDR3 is CASSYDGLARNEQFF. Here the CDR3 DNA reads TGTGCCAGCAGTTACGATGGACTAGCGAGAAATGAGCAGTTCTTC.

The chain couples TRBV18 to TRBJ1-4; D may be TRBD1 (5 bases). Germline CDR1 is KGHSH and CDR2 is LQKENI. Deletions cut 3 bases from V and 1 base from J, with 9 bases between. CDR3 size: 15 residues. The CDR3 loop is CASSPMGETNEKLFF. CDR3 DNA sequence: TGTGCCAGCTCACCCATGGGGGAAACTAATGAAAAACTGTTTTTT.

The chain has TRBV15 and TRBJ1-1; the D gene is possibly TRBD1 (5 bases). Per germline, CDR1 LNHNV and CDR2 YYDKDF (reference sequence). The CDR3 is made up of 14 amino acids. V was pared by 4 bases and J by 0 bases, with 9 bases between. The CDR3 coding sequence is TGTGCCACCAGCAACTACAGGTTGAACACTGAAGCTTTCTTT. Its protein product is CATSNYRLNTEAFF. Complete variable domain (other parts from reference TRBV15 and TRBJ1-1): DAMVIQNPRYQVTQFGKPVTLSCSQTLNHNVMYWYQQKSSQAPKLLFHYYDKDFNNEADTPDNFQSRRPNTSFCFLDIRSPGLGDTAMYLCATSNYRLNTEAFFGQGTRLTVV.

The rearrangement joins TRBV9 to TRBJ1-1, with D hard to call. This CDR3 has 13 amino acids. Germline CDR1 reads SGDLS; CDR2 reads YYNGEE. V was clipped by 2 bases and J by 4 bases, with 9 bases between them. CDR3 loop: CASSVSGSTEAFF. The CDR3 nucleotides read TGTGCCAGCAGCGTTTCTGGAAGCACTGAAGCTTTCTTT.

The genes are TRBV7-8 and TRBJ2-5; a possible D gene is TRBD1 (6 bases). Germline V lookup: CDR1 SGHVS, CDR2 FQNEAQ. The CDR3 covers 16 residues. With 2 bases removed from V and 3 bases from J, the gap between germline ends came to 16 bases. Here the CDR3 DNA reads TGTGCCAGCAGCTTACCCAGGGGAAGGGTAAAAGAGACCCAGTACTTC. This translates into CASSLPRGRVKETQYF. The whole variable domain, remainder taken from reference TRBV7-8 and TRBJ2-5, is GAGVSQSPRYKVAKRGQDVALRCDPISGHVSLFWYQQALGQGPEFLTYFQNEAQLDKSGLPSDRFFAERPEGSVSTLKIQRTQQEDSAVYLCASSLPRGRVKETQYFGPGTRLLVL.

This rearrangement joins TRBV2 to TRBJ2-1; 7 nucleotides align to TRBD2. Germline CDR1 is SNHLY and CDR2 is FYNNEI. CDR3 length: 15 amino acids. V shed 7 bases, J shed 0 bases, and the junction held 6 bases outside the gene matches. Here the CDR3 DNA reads TGTGCCAGCAAGGGCGGCGGGAGCTCCTACAATGAGCAGTTCTTC. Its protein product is CASKGGGSSYNEQFF.